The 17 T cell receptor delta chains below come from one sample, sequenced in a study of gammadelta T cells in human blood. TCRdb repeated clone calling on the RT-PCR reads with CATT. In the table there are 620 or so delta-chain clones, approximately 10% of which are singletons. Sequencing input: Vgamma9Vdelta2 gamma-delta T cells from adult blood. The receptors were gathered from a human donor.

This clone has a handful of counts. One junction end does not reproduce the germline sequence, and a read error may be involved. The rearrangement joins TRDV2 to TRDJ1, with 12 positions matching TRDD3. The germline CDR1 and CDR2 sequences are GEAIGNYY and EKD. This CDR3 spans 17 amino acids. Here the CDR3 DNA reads TGTGCCTATGACCCCCTGGGGGATACGGAGTACACCGATAAACTCATCTTT. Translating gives CAYDPLGDTEYTDKLIF.

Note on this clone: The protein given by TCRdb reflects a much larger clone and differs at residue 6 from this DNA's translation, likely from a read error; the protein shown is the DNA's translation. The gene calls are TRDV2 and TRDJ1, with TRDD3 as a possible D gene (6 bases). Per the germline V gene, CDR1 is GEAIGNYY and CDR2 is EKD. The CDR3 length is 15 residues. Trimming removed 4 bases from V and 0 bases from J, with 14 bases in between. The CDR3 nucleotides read TGTGCCTGTGATTCACGGGGGGACAACACCGATAAACTCATCTTT. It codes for CACDSRGDNTDKLIF.

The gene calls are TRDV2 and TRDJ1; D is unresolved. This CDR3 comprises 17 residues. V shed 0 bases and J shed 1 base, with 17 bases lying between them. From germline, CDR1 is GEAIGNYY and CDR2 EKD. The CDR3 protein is CACDTVEESGVTDKLIF. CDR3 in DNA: TGTGCCTGTGACACCGTTGAGGAATCAGGGGTCACCGATAAACTCATCTTT.

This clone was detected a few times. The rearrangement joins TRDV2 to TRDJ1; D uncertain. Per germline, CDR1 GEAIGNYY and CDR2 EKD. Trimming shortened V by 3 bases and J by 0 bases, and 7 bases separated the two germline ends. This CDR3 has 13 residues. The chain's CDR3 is CACDPINTDKLIF. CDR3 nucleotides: TGTGCCTGTGACCCAATCAACACCGATAAACTCATCTTT.

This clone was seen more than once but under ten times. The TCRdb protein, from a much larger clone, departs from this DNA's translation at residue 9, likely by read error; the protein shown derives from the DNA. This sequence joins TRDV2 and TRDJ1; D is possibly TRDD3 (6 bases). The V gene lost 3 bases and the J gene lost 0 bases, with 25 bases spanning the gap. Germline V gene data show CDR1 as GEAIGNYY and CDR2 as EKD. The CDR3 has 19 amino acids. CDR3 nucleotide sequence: TGTGCCTGTGACCCGGTTACTGGGAGATCGAGGGAGTACACCGATAAACTCATCTTT. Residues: CACDPVTGRSREYTDKLIF.

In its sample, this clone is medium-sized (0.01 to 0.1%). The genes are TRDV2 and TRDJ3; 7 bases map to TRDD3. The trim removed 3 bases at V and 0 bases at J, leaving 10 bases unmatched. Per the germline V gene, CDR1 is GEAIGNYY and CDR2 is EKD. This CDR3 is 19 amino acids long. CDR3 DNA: TGTGCCTGTGACGCTGCTGGGGGCCTGAGCTCCTGGGACACCCGACAGATGTTTTTC. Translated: CACDAAGGLSSWDTRQMFF.

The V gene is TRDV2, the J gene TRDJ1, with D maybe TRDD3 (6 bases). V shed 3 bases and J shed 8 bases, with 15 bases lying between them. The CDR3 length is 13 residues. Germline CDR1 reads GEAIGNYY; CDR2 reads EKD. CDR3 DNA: TGTGCCTGTGACCCCTTGGGGGGCACAAAACTCATCTTT. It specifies CACDPLGGTKLIF.

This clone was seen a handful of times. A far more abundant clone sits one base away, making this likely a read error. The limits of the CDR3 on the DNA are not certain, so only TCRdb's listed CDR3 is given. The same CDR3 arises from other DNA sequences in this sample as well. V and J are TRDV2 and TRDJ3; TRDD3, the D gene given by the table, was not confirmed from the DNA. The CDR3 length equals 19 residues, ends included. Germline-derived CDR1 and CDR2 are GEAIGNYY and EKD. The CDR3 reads CACDTVGVGSSWDTRQMFF.

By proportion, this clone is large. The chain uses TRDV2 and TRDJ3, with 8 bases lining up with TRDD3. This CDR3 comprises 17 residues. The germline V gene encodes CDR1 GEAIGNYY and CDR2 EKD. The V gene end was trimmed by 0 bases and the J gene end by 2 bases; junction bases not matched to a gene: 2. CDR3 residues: CACDTLGDAWDTRQMFF. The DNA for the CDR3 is TGTGCCTGTGACACCTTGGGGGATGCCTGGGACACCCGACAGATGTTTTTC.

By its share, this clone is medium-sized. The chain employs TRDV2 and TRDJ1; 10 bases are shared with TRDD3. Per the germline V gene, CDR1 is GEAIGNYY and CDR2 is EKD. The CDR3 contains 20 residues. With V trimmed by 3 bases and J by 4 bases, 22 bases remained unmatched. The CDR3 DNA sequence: TGTGCCTGTGACCTCCTTTCCACTGGGGGATTAAGCAAAACGGACGATAAACTCATCTTT. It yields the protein CACDLLSTGGLSKTDDKLIF.

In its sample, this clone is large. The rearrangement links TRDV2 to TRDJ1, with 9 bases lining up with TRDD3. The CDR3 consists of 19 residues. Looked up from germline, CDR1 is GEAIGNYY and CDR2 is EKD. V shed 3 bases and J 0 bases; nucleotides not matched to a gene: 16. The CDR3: CACDPVPGGSRAYTDKLIF. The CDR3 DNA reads TGTGCCTGTGACCCCGTTCCTGGGGGATCCAGGGCGTACACCGATAAACTCATCTTT.

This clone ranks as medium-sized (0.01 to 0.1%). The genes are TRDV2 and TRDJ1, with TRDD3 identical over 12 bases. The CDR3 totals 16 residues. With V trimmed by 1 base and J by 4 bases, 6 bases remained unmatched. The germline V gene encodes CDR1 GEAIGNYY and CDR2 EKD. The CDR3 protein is CACDTVWGIRNDKLIF. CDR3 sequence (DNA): TGTGCCTGTGACACTGTCTGGGGGATACGCAACGATAAACTCATCTTT.

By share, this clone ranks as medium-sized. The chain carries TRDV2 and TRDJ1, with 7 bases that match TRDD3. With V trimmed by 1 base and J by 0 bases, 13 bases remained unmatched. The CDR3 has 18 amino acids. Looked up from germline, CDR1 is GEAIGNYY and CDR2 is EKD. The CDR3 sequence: CACDTLITGDLDTDKLIF. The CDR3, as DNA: TGTGCCTGTGACACTCTAATTACTGGGGATCTCGACACCGATAAACTCATCTTT.

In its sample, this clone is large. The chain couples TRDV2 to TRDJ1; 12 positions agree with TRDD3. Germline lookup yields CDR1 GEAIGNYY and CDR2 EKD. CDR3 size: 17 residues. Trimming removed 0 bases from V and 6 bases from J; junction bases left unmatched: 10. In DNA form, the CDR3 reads TGTGCCTGTGACACCGTCGTACTGGGGGATACTGTGTATAAACTCATCTTT. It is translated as CACDTVVLGDTVYKLIF.

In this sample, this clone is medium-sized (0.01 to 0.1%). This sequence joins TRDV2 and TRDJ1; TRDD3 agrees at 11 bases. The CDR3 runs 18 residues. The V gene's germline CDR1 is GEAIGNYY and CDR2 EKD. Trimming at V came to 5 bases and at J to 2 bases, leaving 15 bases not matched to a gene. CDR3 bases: TGTGCCTGTGTGGCGATGAGAGTGGGGGATACGGAGACCGATAAACTCATCTTT. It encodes CACVAMRVGDTETDKLIF.

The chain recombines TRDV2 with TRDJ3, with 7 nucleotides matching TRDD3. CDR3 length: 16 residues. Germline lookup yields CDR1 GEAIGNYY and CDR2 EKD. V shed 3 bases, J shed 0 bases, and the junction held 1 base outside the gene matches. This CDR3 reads CACDWGSSWDTRQMFF. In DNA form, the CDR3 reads TGTGCCTGTGACTGGGGGAGCTCCTGGGACACCCGACAGATGTTTTTC.

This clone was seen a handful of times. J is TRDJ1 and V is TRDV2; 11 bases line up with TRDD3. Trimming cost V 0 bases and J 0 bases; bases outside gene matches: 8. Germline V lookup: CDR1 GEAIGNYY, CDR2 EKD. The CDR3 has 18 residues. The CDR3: CACDTVSGGYSYTDKLIF. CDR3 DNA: TGTGCCTGTGACACCGTGTCTGGGGGATACTCCTACACCGATAAACTCATCTTT.